These 21 T cell receptor beta chains share one sample of origin, sequenced in a study of blood T cell repertoires in COVID-19 (dated by TCRdb to the early 2020s). Receptor amplification or capture employed the immunoSEQ multiplex PCR assay. In its TCRdb copy, this immuneACCESS table keeps in-frame sequences only and misses some clones. Where compared with another copy, unresolved V genes explain less than half of these, and the others have no known cause. The sample includes tens of thousands of clones, with around 90% observed a single time. Of the sample, roughly 10% falls within the top ten clones. Sequences were obtained from peripheral blood. Receptor source: a human donor in a cohort sampled during active COVID-19.

This chain connects TRBV3-1 (or the pseudogene TRBV3-2) to TRBJ2-7, with a possible D match to TRBD2 (6 bases). Germline CDR1 LGHDT, CDR2 YNNKEL (reference sequence). There are 13 residues in the CDR3. The V end lost 0 bases, the J end lost 7 bases, and 10 bases lay between the germline ends. Here the CDR3 DNA reads TGTGCCAGCAGCCAAGATCTCGCGGGGGAGCAGTACTTC. It is translated as CASSQDLAGEQYF.

The V and J genes are TRBV5-1 and TRBJ1-5; TRBD1 matches 7 bases. Germline CDR1 reads SGHRS; CDR2 reads YFSETQ. The CDR3 has 15 residues. Trimming cost V 0 bases and J 3 bases; bases outside gene matches: 3. The CDR3 region is CASSLGDSNNQPQHF. The CDR3 bases are TGCGCCAGCAGCTTGGGGGACAGTAACAATCAGCCCCAGCATTTT.

In nucleotides, the CDR3 is TGTGCCAGCAGTTACCGCTCCCGGGACCGGGGGGAAAAACTGTTTTTT. Protein: CASSYRSRDRGEKLFF. This chain links TRBV6-6 with TRBJ1-4; maybe TRBD1 (5 bases). The V and J ends lost 2 bases and 8 bases respectively, with 18 bases between them. Germline CDR1 reads MNHNY; CDR2 reads SVGAGI (reference sequence). The CDR3 is 16 amino acids.

The chain carries TRBV28 and TRBJ2-3; TRBD1 is a possible D gene (6 bases). There are 13 residues in the CDR3. Trimming took 3 bases from V and 6 from J, leaving 10 bases between them. CDR1 and CDR2 (germline): MDHEN, SYDVKM. This CDR3 is CASSLTGPDTQYF. The CDR3 region has the DNA TGTGCCAGCAGTTTGACAGGTCCCGATACGCAGTATTTT.

The rearrangement joins TRBV15 to TRBJ2-3, with a tentative D call TRBD1 (5 bases). V was shortened by 1 base and J by 2 bases, with 10 bases between the two germline ends. Per germline, CDR1 LNHNV and CDR2 YYDKDF (reference sequence). The CDR3 runs to 15 residues. The CDR3 nucleotides read TGTGCCACCAGCAGAGGCTCGGACATCACAGATACGCAGTATTTT. Protein product: CATSRGSDITDTQYF. Supplemented by reference TRBV15 and TRBJ2-3, the full variable domain reads DAMVIQNPRYQVTQFGKPVTLSCSQTLNHNVMYWYQQKSSQAPKLLFHYYDKDFNNEADTPDNFQSRRPNTSFCFLDIRSPGLGDTAMYLCATSRGSDITDTQYFGPGTRLTVL.

This clone was detected only a few times. The chain carries TRBV9 and TRBJ2-7; perhaps TRBD2 as D (5 bases). Trimming removed 3 bases at V and 2 bases at J, with 9 bases between. Germline V lookup: CDR1 SGDLS, CDR2 YYNGEE. The CDR3 loop spans 13 amino acids. CDR3 in DNA: TGTGCCAGCAGCGGAGCGGTACCCTACGAGCAGTACTTC. Translating it yields CASSGAVPYEQYF.

The chain carries TRBV7-2 and TRBJ2-7, with 8 bases lining up with TRBD1. Germline V gene sequence: CDR1 SGHTA, CDR2 FQGNSA. The CDR3 is 14 residues long. The V segment lost 5 bases and the J segment 5 bases; nucleotides outside the gene matches: 8. The CDR3 loop reads CASSQQGGLDEQYF. As DNA, the CDR3 is TGTGCCAGCAGCCAACAGGGGGGATTGGACGAGCAGTACTTC.

The chain recombines TRBV6-5 with TRBJ2-7, with 8 bases identical to TRBD2. The CDR3 extends over 15 amino acids. Germline values: CDR1 MNHEY, CDR2 SVGAGI. The ends lost 6 bases at V and 7 bases at J; junction bases unmatched: 14. The CDR3: CASRPVLAVSGEQYF. CDR3 nucleotide sequence: TGTGCCAGCAGACCGGTACTAGCGGTCTCTGGGGAGCAGTACTTC.

This rearrangement joins TRBV4-3 to TRBJ2-5; 9 nucleotides align to TRBD1. In germline, CDR1 is LGHNA, CDR2 YSLEER. Trimming cost V 2 bases and J 5 bases; bases outside gene matches: 6. This CDR3 contains 15 residues. As DNA, the CDR3 is TGCGCCAGCAGCCAACAGACAGGGGGTCTCGAGACCCAGTACTTC. As protein: CASSQQTGGLETQYF.

The chain uses TRBV4-3 and TRBJ2-5; TRBD1 agrees at 7 bases. The CDR3 has 16 amino acids. CDR1 and CDR2 (germline): LGHNA, YSLEER. Losses at the gene ends were 0 bases for V and 1 base for J; bases not matched to a gene: 5. CDR3 DNA sequence: TGCGCCAGCAGCCAAGATTACAGGGGTGCCCAAGAGACCCAGTACTTC. Translated: CASSQDYRGAQETQYF.

The chain recombines TRBV28 with TRBJ1-5, with 9 bases fitting TRBD1. The CDR3 sequence is 15 residues long. Germline CDR1 reads MDHEN; CDR2 reads SYDVKM. Trimming removed 6 bases from V and 0 bases from J; junction bases left unmatched: 3. The CDR3 loop is CASSRTGVSNQPQHF. The CDR3 nucleotides read TGTGCCAGCAGCAGGACAGGGGTTAGCAATCAGCCCCAGCATTTT.

The chain carries TRBV7-2 and TRBJ1-1; D call uncertain. CDR3 length: 13 amino acids. Trimming took off 1 base at V and 8 bases at J, with 11 bases between the two ends. Per germline, CDR1 SGHTA and CDR2 FQGNSA. The CDR3 reads CASSLEGRGEAFF. In nucleotides, the CDR3 is TGTGCCAGCAGCTTAGAGGGTCGAGGGGAAGCTTTCTTT.

V gene TRBV19 combines with J gene TRBJ1-4; TRBD1 matches 10 bases. In germline, CDR1 is LNHDA, CDR2 SQIVND (reference sequence). Trimming took 5 bases from V and 8 from J; bases not matched to a gene: 11. The length of the CDR3 is 16 residues. The chain's CDR3 is CASSSFRDRGGEKLFF. The CDR3 DNA is TGTGCCAGTAGTTCCTTCCGGGACAGGGGAGGAGAAAAACTGTTTTTT.

The V gene is TRBV7-8, the J gene TRBJ2-7; a possible D gene is TRBD2 (6 bases). Germline V gene sequence: CDR1 SGHVS, CDR2 FQNEAQ. V shed 3 bases and J shed 3 bases, with 18 bases lying between them. The CDR3 spans 16 residues. The CDR3 sequence: CASSLGVGGNGYEQYF. The CDR3 DNA reads TGTGCCAGCAGCTTGGGGGTGGGCGGGAACGGCTACGAGCAGTACTTC.

A single count supports this clone. The gene calls are TRBV27 and TRBJ1-1; 9 nucleotides agree with TRBD1. Germline trimming cut 5 bases from V and 7 bases from J; bases unmatched to any gene: 11. The length of the CDR3 is 15 residues. Germline V CDR1 and CDR2: MNHEY, SMNVEV (reference sequence). The CDR3: CASSGTGGFYVEAFF. The CDR3 DNA sequence: TGTGCCAGCAGTGGAACAGGGGGCTTTTATGTTGAAGCTTTCTTT.

The V gene is TRBV15, the J gene TRBJ2-7; a weak D match, TRBD1 (6 bases). This CDR3 region has 15 residues. Per the germline V gene, CDR1 is LNHNV and CDR2 is YYDKDF (reference sequence). Trimming pared 6 bases from V and 5 bases from J, leaving 20 bases between. The CDR3 region has the DNA TGTGCCACCAGGGGGGCGATGGGGAGTTCGGACGAGCAGTACTTC. This codes for CATRGAMGSSDEQYF.

The CDR3 bases are TGTGCCAGCAGCTCCCATAAGGGGGAGGGCAGAAGATACGAGCAGTACTTC. The encoded protein is CASSSHKGEGRRYEQYF. This chain joins TRBV5-4 and TRBJ2-7, with D perhaps TRBD2 (7 bases). The CDR3 spans 17 residues. Trimming took 3 bases from V and 4 from J, leaving 23 bases between them. Germline CDR1 is SGHNT and CDR2 is YYREEE (reference sequence).

This chain connects TRBV14 to TRBJ2-1; 11 bases align to TRBD2. Germline trimming cut 3 bases from V and 8 bases from J; bases unmatched to any gene: 9. Per germline, CDR1 SGHDN and CDR2 FVKESK. This CDR3 contains 16 residues. The CDR3 DNA is TGTGCCAGCAGCCACCTTTTAGCGGGAGGGCCGCATGAGCAGTTCTTC. It specifies CASSHLLAGGPHEQFF. The full variable domain, in which reference TRBV14 and TRBJ2-1 provide the parts outside the CDR3, is EAGVTQFPSHSVIEKGQTVTLRCDPISGHDNLYWYRRVMGKEIKFLLHFVKESKQDESGMPNNRFLAERTGGTYSTLKVQPAELEDSGVYFCASSHLLAGGPHEQFFGPGTRLTVL.

V and J are TRBV7-2 and TRBJ2-7; 12 nucleotides line up with TRBD2. V lost 0 bases to trimming and J lost 1 base; unmatched junction nucleotides: 1. Germline CDR1 is SGHTA and CDR2 is FQGNSA. The CDR3 contains 16 residues. In DNA, the CDR3 is TGTGCCAGCAGCTTAGCGACTAGCGGGAGTTCCTACGAGCAGTACTTC. Translated, it gives CASSLATSGSSYEQYF.

This rearrangement joins TRBV4-1 to TRBJ2-7, with TRBD2 identical over 7 bases. J gave up 4 bases and V 1 base, and 10 bases lay outside the gene matches. Germline assignment: CDR1 MGHRA and CDR2 YSYEKL. This CDR3 region has 16 residues. CDR3 DNA: TGCGCCAGCAGCCAAGGGTATGGGCTAGCGGATTACGAGCAGTACTTC. Protein: CASSQGYGLADYEQYF.

The chain uses TRBV5-6 and TRBJ2-1; 8 nucleotides line up with TRBD2. The CDR3 is made up of 16 amino acids. V was clipped by 3 bases and J by 0 bases; unmatched bases: 5. CDR1 is SGHDT, CDR2 YYEEEE, per germline. The CDR3 DNA sequence: TGTGCCAGCAGCTCTAACGGGGGGGCCTCCTACAATGAGCAGTTCTTC. Its translation: CASSSNGGASYNEQFF.